This entry features one TCR beta chain sequence. Its antigen remains unidentified. In the PCR, 60 Vbeta and 13 Jbeta primers were used. TCRdb keeps only in-frame clones here, not all; method: immunoSEQ multiplex PCR. The table includes more than 100,000 clones, over 65% detected once. This specimen belongs to a study of cytomegalovirus exposure and HLA in healthy donors. Regarding the study as a whole: CMV antigen specificity was confirmed in vitro for a few CMV-associated chains. Previous analysis showed most TCR beta V segments were productive about 87% or about 30% of the time.

The CDR3 covers 11 residues. The V end was cut by 6 bases, the J end by 4 bases, with 9 bases between. Germline-derived CDR1 and CDR2 are DFQATT and SNEGSKA (reference sequence). The clonotype originates from a woman in her 30s in good health and CMV-seropositive. The genes are TRBV20-1 and TRBJ1-1; D is unclear. Sequenced sample: PBMCs. As DNA, the CDR3 is TGCAGTGCCCCACCGGTCACTGAAGCTTTCTTT. It encodes CSAPPVTEAFF.